The 8 T cell receptor beta chains presented below share a single source sample, sequenced in a study of blood T cell repertoires in COVID-19. Sequencing was performed with immunoSEQ multiplex PCR; in TCRdb, only in-frame clones are kept and a portion is missing. The sample includes roughly 280,000 clones, 85% to 90% of them seen just once. Sequenced material: PBMCs or T cells enriched from blood (not recorded which). The receptors stem from a woman in her 30s with acute COVID-19.

This chain uses TRBV2 with TRBJ1-5, with 7 bases that match TRBD1. The V gene end was trimmed by 6 bases and the J gene end by 2 bases; junction bases not matched to a gene: 4. Germline CDR1 reads SNHLY; CDR2 reads FYNNEI. CDR3 length: 14 residues. This CDR3 reads CASRPRGGNQPQHF. The CDR3 bases are TGTGCCAGCAGACCCAGGGGGGGCAATCAGCCCCAGCATTTT.

This chain uses TRBV5-6 with TRBJ1-2; D is uncertain. The CDR3 covers 14 residues. V lost 0 bases to trimming and J lost 4 bases, with 10 bases between them. CDR1 is SGHDT, CDR2 YYEEEE, per germline. The CDR3 reads CASSLAFSPYGYTF. CDR3 DNA sequence: TGTGCCAGCAGCTTGGCCTTTTCCCCCTATGGCTACACCTTC.

The V gene is TRBV28, the J gene TRBJ2-1; TRBD2 matches 13 bases. Trimming removed 5 bases from V and 2 bases from J; junction bases left unmatched: 12. CDR3 length: 19 amino acids. Germline V gene sequence: CDR1 MDHEN, CDR2 SYDVKM. The DNA for the CDR3 is TGTGCCAGCAGTACGCCCGGGACTAGCGGGATCATCCCCTACAATGAGCAGTTCTTC. Translating it yields CASSTPGTSGIIPYNEQFF.

J is TRBJ2-2 and V is TRBV6-5; 10 bases are shared with TRBD1. The CDR3 contains 14 residues. The J segment lost 6 bases and the V segment lost 8 bases, leaving 6 bases of the junction unmatched. Germline V gene data show CDR1 as MNHEY and CDR2 as SVGAGI. The chain's CDR3 is CASGPGQGAGELFF. CDR3 nucleotide sequence: TGTGCCAGCGGGCCTGGACAGGGGGCCGGGGAGCTGTTTTTT.

The V call is TRBV9, the J call TRBJ2-7, with 9 bases identical to TRBD1. Germline V CDR1 and CDR2: SGDLS, YYNGEE. Germline trimming cut 4 bases from V and 5 bases from J; bases unmatched to any gene: 1. The CDR3 loop spans 12 amino acids. CDR3 protein: CASSRQGDEQYF. In nucleotides, the CDR3 is TGTGCCAGCAGCAGACAGGGGGACGAGCAGTACTTC.

This clone appeared a single time. The chain uses TRBV7-9 and TRBJ2-3, with 14 bases that match TRBD2. V dropped 5 bases and J dropped 5; count of bases not matched to a gene: 9. The germline V gene encodes CDR1 SEHNR and CDR2 FQNEAQ (reference sequence). The CDR3 contains 17 residues. The DNA of the CDR3 is TGTGCCAGCAGCCCACCGGGACTAGCGGGAGTAAGAGATACGCAGTATTTT. Protein product: CASSPPGLAGVRDTQYF.

The chain employs TRBV5-1 and TRBJ2-2; TRBD1 agrees at 9 bases. The germline V gene encodes CDR1 SGHRS and CDR2 YFSETQ. With 4 bases clipped from V and 7 bases from J, the junction kept 8 bases outside the gene matches. CDR3 size: 15 residues. For the CDR3, the DNA is TGCGCCAGCAGCCAAGGACAGGGGAGGGTCGGGGAGCTGTTTTTT. Amino acids: CASSQGQGRVGELFF.

This clone was detected a few times. The V gene is TRBV7-9, the J gene TRBJ2-2, with a tentative D call TRBD1 (5 bases). Germline assignment: CDR1 SEHNR and CDR2 FQNEAQ (reference sequence). With 0 bases removed from V and 4 bases from J, the gap between germline ends came to 9 bases. The CDR3 is 15 residues long. The CDR3 DNA follows: TGTGCCAGCAGCTTAGCGTCGACAGCCACCGGGGAGCTGTTTTTT. Protein sequence: CASSLASTATGELFF.